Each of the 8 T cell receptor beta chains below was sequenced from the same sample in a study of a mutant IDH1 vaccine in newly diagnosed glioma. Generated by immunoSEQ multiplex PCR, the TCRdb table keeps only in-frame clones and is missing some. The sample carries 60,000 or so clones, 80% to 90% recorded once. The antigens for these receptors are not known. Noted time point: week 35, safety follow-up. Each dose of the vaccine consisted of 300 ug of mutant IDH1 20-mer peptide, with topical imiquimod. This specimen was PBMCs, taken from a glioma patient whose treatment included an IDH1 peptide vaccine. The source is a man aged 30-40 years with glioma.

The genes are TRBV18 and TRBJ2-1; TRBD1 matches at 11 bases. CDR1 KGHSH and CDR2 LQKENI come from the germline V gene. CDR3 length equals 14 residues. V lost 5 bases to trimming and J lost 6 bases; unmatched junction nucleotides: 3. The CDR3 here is CASSAGTGGNEQFF. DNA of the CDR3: TGTGCCAGCTCAGCCGGGACAGGGGGCAATGAGCAGTTCTTC.

The CDR3 region is CASSVGSSAIPEAFF. The CDR3 region has the DNA TGTGCCAGCAGCGTAGGTTCAAGTGCGATTCCCGAAGCTTTCTTT. The chain joins TRBV9 to TRBJ1-1; unclear D gene. CDR3 length equals 15 residues. V gave up 0 bases and J gave up 8 bases, with 17 bases separating them. Looked up from germline, CDR1 is SGDLS and CDR2 is YYNGEE.

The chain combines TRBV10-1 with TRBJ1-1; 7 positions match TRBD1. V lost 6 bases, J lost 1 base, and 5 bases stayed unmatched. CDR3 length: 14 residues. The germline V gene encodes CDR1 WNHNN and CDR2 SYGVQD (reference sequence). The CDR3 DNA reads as TGCGCCAGCAGGCCCACAGGGGAGAACACTGAAGCTTTCTTT. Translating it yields CASRPTGENTEAFF.

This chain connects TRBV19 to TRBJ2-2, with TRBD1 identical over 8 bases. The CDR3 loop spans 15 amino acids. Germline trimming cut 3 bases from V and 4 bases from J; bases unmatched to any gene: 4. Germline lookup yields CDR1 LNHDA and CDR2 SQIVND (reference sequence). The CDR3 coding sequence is TGTGCCAGTAGTATTCAGGGGGCAGCCACCGGGGAGCTGTTTTTT. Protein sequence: CASSIQGAATGELFF.

CDR3 in amino acids: CASSPQAGQTRGYTF. The CDR3 bases are TGTGCCAGCAGTCCCCAAGCCGGGCAGACGCGAGGCTACACCTTC. The chain uses TRBV27 and TRBJ1-2, with D uncertain. The CDR3 has 15 amino acids. Deletions cut 5 bases from V and 8 bases from J, with 21 bases between. Germline-derived CDR1 and CDR2 are MNHEY and SMNVEV (reference sequence).

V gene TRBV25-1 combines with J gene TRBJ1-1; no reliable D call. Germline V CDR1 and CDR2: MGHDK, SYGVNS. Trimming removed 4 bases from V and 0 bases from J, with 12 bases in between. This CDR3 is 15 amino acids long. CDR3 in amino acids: CASSGGTEVNTEAFF. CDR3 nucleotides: TGTGCCAGCAGTGGGGGTACAGAGGTGAACACTGAAGCTTTCTTT.

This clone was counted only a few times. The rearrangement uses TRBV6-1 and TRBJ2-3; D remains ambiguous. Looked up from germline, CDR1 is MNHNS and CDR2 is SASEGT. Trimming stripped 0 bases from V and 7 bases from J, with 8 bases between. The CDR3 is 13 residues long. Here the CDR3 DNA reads TGTGCCAGCAGTGAAGCGGAAGTGAATACGCAGTATTTT. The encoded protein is CASSEAEVNTQYF.

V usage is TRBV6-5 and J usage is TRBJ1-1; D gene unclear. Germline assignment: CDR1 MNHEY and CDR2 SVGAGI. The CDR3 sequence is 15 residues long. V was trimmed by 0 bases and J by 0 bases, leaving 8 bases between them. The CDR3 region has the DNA TGTGCCAGCAGTTACTCGATTAGGCTGAACACTGAAGCTTTCTTT. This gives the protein CASSYSIRLNTEAFF.